The 26 T cell receptor beta chains below come from one sample, sequenced in a study of synovial regulatory T cells in juvenile arthritis. Study-level points and caveats: Inflammation-associated Treg cells in blood had less TCR diversity than the remaining blood Treg cells.

No antigens are known for them. Produced via immunoSEQ multiplex PCR; TCRdb's table is partial and in-frame only. The sample table sets out around 1,000 clones. The sequencing sample was made of Treg cells from blood. The subset here: HLA-DR+ inflammation-associated blood Treg cells. These receptors came from a donor aged 2-30 years with juvenile idiopathic arthritis.

Considering frequency, this clone is medium-sized (0.01 to 0.1%). The V gene is TRBV15, the J gene TRBJ1-5; TCRdb's D call of TRBD1 is untestable without DNA. Germline-derived CDR1 and CDR2 are LNHNV and YYDKDF (reference sequence). The CDR3 length is 15 residues. No DNA is listed. The CDR3 here is CATSREGQGNQPQHF.

This clone registers medium-sized (0.01 to 0.1%) by frequency. The chain has TRBV19 and TRBJ1-2. Germline V gene data show CDR1 as LNHDA and CDR2 as SQIVND (reference sequence). This CDR3 is built from 13 residues. No coding sequence is recorded. CDR3 loop: CASSIQRDYGYTF.

According to its frequency, this clone is medium-sized. The rearrangement uses TRBV5-4 and TRBJ2-5; TCRdb selects TRBD2, and the lack of DNA leaves this call unchecked. Germline V lookup: CDR1 SGHNT, CDR2 YYREEE (reference sequence). This CDR3 region has 14 residues. The record lacks a DNA sequence. The CDR3 region is CASRAGPATETQYF.

By frequency, this clone is medium-sized. This chain uses TRBV4-1 with TRBJ1-2. Germline V gives CDR1 MGHRA, CDR2 YSYEKL. The CDR3 length is 12 residues. No coding sequence is recorded. The CDR3 here is CASSQGVYGYTF.

The chain is built from TRBV7-9 and TRBJ2-1; absent DNA, TCRdb's TRBD2 call cannot be checked. Germline V CDR1 and CDR2: SEHNR, FQNEAQ (reference sequence). This CDR3 contains 15 residues. The record lacks a DNA sequence. CDR3 sequence: CASSHSGLNYNEQFF. Full variable domain (remainder filled in from reference TRBV7-9 and TRBJ2-1): DTGVSQNPRHKITKRGQNVTFRCDPISEHNRLYWYRQTLGQGPEFLTYFQNEAQLEKSRLLSDRFSAERPKGSFSTLEIQRTEQGDSAMYLCASSHSGLNYNEQFFGPGTRLTVL.

The J gene is TRBJ1-6, the V gene TRBV28. Germline V gene data show CDR1 as MDHEN and CDR2 as SYDVKM. This CDR3 is built from 14 residues. The entry carries no DNA sequence. CDR3 sequence reads: CASSLSVDNSPLHF.

By frequency, this clone is medium-sized. CDR3 amino acids: CASSLTGQDGNQPQHF. The chain has TRBV7-9 and TRBJ1-5; there is no DNA to check the TCRdb D call of TRBD1. The CDR3 extends over 16 amino acids. No DNA sequence is on record. Germline lookup yields CDR1 SEHNR and CDR2 FQNEAQ (reference sequence).

This clone counts as large by frequency. The chain has TRBV19 and TRBJ2-2; TCRdb's D call of TRBD1 is untestable without DNA. The CDR3 totals 14 residues. Only the protein sequence is given. Germline values: CDR1 LNHDA, CDR2 SQIVND (reference sequence). CDR3: CASRQGRGTGELFF.

This clone ranks as medium-sized in terms of frequency. The chain joins TRBV7-6 to TRBJ2-7. The CDR3 sequence is 16 residues long. The protein alone is recorded here. CDR1 and CDR2 (germline): SGHVS, FNYEAQ. CDR3: CASSPEPPPSSYEQYF.

This chain links TRBV7-9 with TRBJ2-1; absent DNA, TCRdb's TRBD2 call cannot be checked. From germline, CDR1 is SEHNR and CDR2 FQNEAQ (reference sequence). The CDR3 consists of 13 residues. No DNA is listed. The CDR3: CASSFGGAGEQLF.

By frequency, this clone is medium-sized. This sequence joins TRBV14 and TRBJ2-5; TCRdb designates TRBD2, a call that cannot be tested without DNA. Germline assignment: CDR1 SGHDN and CDR2 FVKESK. The CDR3 sequence is 16 residues long. DNA is not on record. The CDR3 spells CASSQGGRAYGETQYF.

According to its frequency, this clone is medium-sized. This sequence joins TRBV7-2 and TRBJ1-1. CDR1 SGHTA and CDR2 FQGNSA come from the germline V gene. The CDR3 consists of 13 residues. DNA is not on record. The CDR3 reads CASSLAGGQEAFF.

This chain connects TRBV7-2 to TRBJ2-5; TCRdb's D gene call, TRBD2, goes unchecked for lack of DNA. Germline CDR1 and CDR2: SGHTA and FQGNSA. This CDR3 region has 11 residues. A DNA sequence was not provided. The CDR3 protein is CASSYASAQYF.

This clone shows up as medium-sized by frequency. The chain recombines TRBV6-1 with TRBJ2-3; the TCRdb call, TRBD2, lacks DNA for checking. The CDR3 has 14 residues. No DNA was logged. Per germline, CDR1 MNHNS and CDR2 SASEGT. The CDR3 is CASSAVAGGYTQYF.

The CDR3 region is CASSAAGAYGYTF. The V gene is TRBV9, the J gene TRBJ1-2; no DNA is available, so the TRBD1 call from TCRdb remains unchecked. The CDR3 has 13 residues. No DNA appears here. Germline-derived CDR1 and CDR2 are SGDLS and YYNGEE.

This clone is identified as large from frequency. This chain joins TRBV19 and TRBJ1-5. The germline CDR1 and CDR2 sequences are LNHDA and SQIVND (reference sequence). The CDR3 has 16 residues. No DNA sequence was recorded. CDR3 amino acids: CASNRGGWLSNQPQHF.

In terms of frequency, this clone is medium-sized. The gene calls are TRBV4-1 and TRBJ2-7; with no DNA, the TCRdb D assignment of TRBD2 cannot be verified. The germline V gene encodes CDR1 MGHRA and CDR2 YSYEKL. This CDR3 has 13 amino acids. No DNA sequence is on record. CDR3 region: CASSQEKGGEQYF.

Measured by frequency, this clone is medium-sized. The chain links TRBV6-1 to TRBJ1-2. Germline loops: CDR1 MNHNS, CDR2 SASEGT. The CDR3 consists of 13 residues. DNA is not on record. The CDR3 spells CATPGLTNYGYTF.

Considering frequency, this clone is medium-sized. The rearrangement links TRBV4-1 to TRBJ1-3; TCRdb's D call of TRBD1 is untestable without DNA. This CDR3 comprises 18 residues. Nucleotide data are not available. Germline values: CDR1 MGHRA, CDR2 YSYEKL. CDR3 amino acids: CASSQGPGTVSSGNTIYF.

By frequency, this clone registers medium-sized. J is TRBJ2-7 and V is TRBV18; TCRdb's assignment of TRBD1 cannot be checked, as there is no DNA. The V gene's germline CDR1 is KGHSH and CDR2 LQKENI. The length of the CDR3 is 15 residues. No nucleotide data were recorded. This chain's CDR3 is CASSPRGTGFYEQYF.

Judged by frequency, this clone is large. The chain carries TRBV5-6 and TRBJ1-1; the TCRdb call, TRBD1, lacks DNA for checking. Germline assignment: CDR1 SGHDT and CDR2 YYEEEE. CDR3 size: 16 residues. The protein alone is recorded here. CDR3 region: CASYDRGRNSATEAFF.

By frequency, this clone is medium-sized. The chain combines TRBV5-4 with TRBJ1-1. Germline V CDR1 and CDR2: SGHNT, YYREEE (reference sequence). CDR3 length equals 15 residues. No DNA sequence was recorded. CDR3 in amino acids: CASSAVVGMNTEAFF. The variable domain in full, with the rest retrieved from reference TRBV5-4 and TRBJ1-1, is ETGVTQSPTHLIKTRGQQVTLRCSSQSGHNTVSWYQQALGQGPQFIFQYYREEENGRGNFPPRFSGLQFPNYSSELNVNALELDDSALYLCASSAVVGMNTEAFFGQGTRLTVV.

This clone is deemed medium-sized by its frequency. V gene TRBV18 combines with J gene TRBJ2-2; checking the TCRdb D call of TRBD2 is not possible without DNA. The CDR3 covers 15 residues. No DNA has been recorded. The germline gives CDR1 KGHSH, CDR2 LQKENI. The CDR3 here is CASSPTSGMPGELFF.

Judged by frequency, this clone is medium-sized. V is TRBV30 and J is TRBJ1-3. Germline CDR1 reads GTSNPN; CDR2 reads SVGIG (reference sequence). The CDR3 sequence is 14 residues long. There is no recorded DNA. This chain's CDR3 is CAWSSEDSGNTIYF. Variable domain in full (rest from reference TRBV30 and TRBJ1-3): SQTIHQWPATLVQPVGSPLSLECTVEGTSNPNLYWYRQAAGRGLQLLFYSVGIGQISSEVPQNLSASRPQDRQFILSSKKLLLSDSGFYLCAWSSEDSGNTIYFGEGSWLTVV.

Frequency places this clone as medium-sized. V and J are TRBV5-1 and TRBJ2-2; TCRdb lists TRBD2, though no DNA is available to test this call. The CDR3 has 16 residues. The DNA sequence is not available. CDR1 SGHRS and CDR2 YFSETQ come from the germline V gene. CDR3 loop: CASSFEETSGSGELFF.

In terms of frequency, this clone is medium-sized. The chain recombines TRBV10-3 with TRBJ2-3; the TCRdb call, TRBD2, lacks DNA for checking. The germline CDR1 and CDR2 sequences are ENHRY and SYGVKD. The CDR3 runs to 14 residues. No nucleotide data were recorded. The chain's CDR3 is CAISGLAGADTQYF.